This T cell receptor beta chain was retrieved from a study of human T cells and chemical hapten exposure. Study information: Upper-back patch tests with 0.01% DPC were read at 6 days.

The study's library attached unique molecular identifiers to single cDNA molecules. TCRdb re-analysed the RACE reads in MiXCR, keeping a single row per CDR3 protein. The sample lists 95,000 or so distinct CDR3 sequences, over 9.5% seen once, with 2% to 2.5% in the top ten. This CDR3 is built from 17 residues. The junction had 6 bases not matched to a gene; V was cut back by 4 bases and J by 4 bases. Germline V gene sequence: CDR1 SGDLS, CDR2 YYNGEE. With respect to this clonotype: Its antigen is undetermined.

Stated time point: patch test 1, 2 weeks after DPC sensitization. Documented treatment: therapeutic diphenylcyclopropenone sensitization with weekly scalp DPC. Study-wide results and caveats: Expanded TCRs clustered into significantly more large CDR3 similarity groups than controls, the analysis revealed. After DPC sensitization, TCRs above 1 in 1000 frequency showed no change.

The chain is built from TRBV9 and TRBJ2-1, with TRBD2 matching over 15 bases. The TCR sequence derives from a man between 35 and 55 years old with alopecia areata. Some clones in this sample may be carry-over from other donors' samples. This material consisted of whole blood, taken in connection with sensitization to the hapten diphenylcyclopropenone (DPC). In nucleotides, the CDR3 is TGTGCCAGCAGCCTCAGGACTAGCGGGAGGGGGTACAATGAGCAGTTCTTC. Its protein product is CASSLRTSGRGYNEQFF.